This TCR beta chain emerged from a study of blood T cell repertoires in COVID-19. Looked up from germline, CDR1 is SGHRS and CDR2 is YFSETQ. Trimming cost V 4 bases and J 4 bases, with 11 bases left between them. The CDR3 extends over 14 amino acids. This clone was seen more than once but under ten times. The assay was immunoSEQ multiplex PCR, and TCRdb's table has in-frame clones only and misses some. The sample lists around 400,000 clones; roughly four fifths were seen once. Two negative PCRs, clearance, or symptom resolution had been documented for recovered Cohort 3 donors. V is TRBV5-1 and J is TRBJ2-2, with a weak D call TRBD2 (6 bases). The source is a woman between 50 and 59 years old who had recovered from COVID-19. Sequenced sample: PBMCs or T cells enriched from blood (not recorded which). CDR3 sequence (DNA): TGCGCCAGCAGCGCGGGACGGACCACCGGGGAGCTGTTTTTT. Its protein is CASSAGRTTGELFF. Supplemented by reference TRBV5-1 and TRBJ2-2, the full variable domain reads KAGVTQTPRYLIKTRGQQVTLSCSPISGHRSVSWYQQTPGQGLQFLFEYFSETQRNKGNFPGRFSGRQFSNSRSEMNVSTLELGDSALYLCASSAGRTTGELFFGEGSRLTVL.